The 4 T cell receptor beta chains given below trace back to one sample, sequenced in a study of glioma-infiltrating T cells. Amplification of TCR alpha and beta CDR3 regions from RNA used iRepertoire nested multiplex PCR. Each CDR3 protein is one row after TCRdb ran MiXCR on the multiplex PCR reads. The profile shows about 190,000 distinct CDR3 sequences, 32% of them singletons. Sequenced input: glioma tissue, nonneoplastic brain tissue, or PBMCs (not recorded which). The source is a human donor with low-grade glioma or glioblastoma, undergoing nonglioma brain surgery, or in good health (not recorded which).

A word on this clonotype: A much larger clone lies one base from this, so it may be a read error. The J gene is TRBJ2-5, the V gene TRBV6-5; D is uncertain. CDR1 and CDR2 (germline): MNHEY, SVGAGI. The CDR3 is made up of 13 amino acids. The DNA of the CDR3 is TGCGCCAGCAGCGCGAGACCGATGGGGACCCAGTACTTC. Its protein product is CASSARPMGTQYF.

Comment on this clonotype: Just one base apart from a much larger clone, this may be a read error. The chain combines TRBV29-1 with TRBJ1-1; a possible D gene is TRBD1 (5 bases). The CDR3 sequence is 12 residues long. Germline CDR1 is SQVTM and CDR2 is ANQGSEA. The DNA of the CDR3 is TGCAGCGTTCAAAGGGACTTTACTGAATCTTTCTTT. It codes for CSVQRDFTESFF.

On this clonotype itself: Compared with germline, one end of the junction differs, possibly owing to a read error. The chain couples TRBV6-9 to TRBJ2-1; the D is unclear. Looked up from germline, CDR1 is MNHGY and CDR2 is SVAAGI. This CDR3 region has 10 residues. The CDR3 DNA reads as TGTGTCAGCAGTTACAATGAGCAGTTCTTC. Its translation is CVSSYNEQFF.

This clonotype showed up many times. The gene calls are TRBV15 and TRBJ2-7; tentatively, D is TRBD1 (6 bases). V was cut by 0 bases and J by 3 bases, with 12 bases left in between. Germline V CDR1 and CDR2: LNHNV, YYDKDF (reference sequence). The CDR3 is made up of 15 amino acids. For the CDR3, the DNA is TGTGCCACCAGCAGAGATATTTCAGGGGACTACGAGCAGTACTTC. As protein: CATSRDISGDYEQYF.